Below are 13 T cell receptor beta chains sequenced from a single sample in a study of human T cells and chemical hapten exposure. TCRdb analysed the RACE reads with MiXCR anew, one entry per CDR3 protein. The sample consists of 150,000 to 200,000 distinct CDR3 sequences, around 13% of them appearing once. The time point denotes: patch test 1, 2 weeks after DPC sensitization. The treatment: therapeutic diphenylcyclopropenone sensitization with weekly scalp DPC. The material was whole blood, obtained in connection with sensitization to the hapten diphenylcyclopropenone (DPC). The origin of the receptors is a woman in her twenties or thirties with alopecia areata. Some clones in this sample may be carry-over from other donors' samples.

This clonotype occurred many times. This chain uses TRBV6-4 with TRBJ1-1, with D hard to call. The CDR3 totals 13 residues. V dropped 4 bases and J dropped 3 bases, with 9 bases sitting between them. Germline CDR1 MRHNA, CDR2 SNTAGT. In DNA form, the CDR3 reads TGTGCCAGCAGTGCGGGGTTCGACACTGAAGCTTTCTTT. Translated: CASSAGFDTEAFF.

This clonotype was recorded many times. V usage is TRBV29-1 and J usage is TRBJ1-6; D is possibly TRBD1 (5 bases). Germline CDR1 is SQVTM and CDR2 is ANQGSEA. Trimming left V 4 bases short and J 7 bases short, with 11 bases between. This CDR3 contains 13 residues. The CDR3 loop is CSVATASNSPLHF. In DNA, the CDR3 is TGCAGCGTTGCGACAGCCTCAAATTCACCCCTCCACTTT.

This chain uses TRBV6-5 with TRBJ1-2; tentatively, D is TRBD1 (6 bases). CDR1 is MNHEY, CDR2 SVGAGI, per germline. The V and J ends lost 6 bases and 2 bases respectively, with 10 bases between them. The CDR3 has 13 residues. DNA of the CDR3: TGTGCCAGCAGAGGGGGAGGGAACTATGGCTACACCTTC. Its protein is CASRGGGNYGYTF.

This chain uses TRBV2 with TRBJ1-5; D unclear. The CDR3 has 15 residues. Between the trimmed V and J ends, which lost 4 bases and 2 bases, there was a span of 12 bases. CDR1 and CDR2 from the germline V gene are SNHLY and FYNNEI. Written as DNA, the CDR3 is TGTGCCAGCAGTGTATACTCGTTGGGCAATCAGCCCCAGCATTTT. Its translation is CASSVYSLGNQPQHF.

This clonotype was observed a few times. V usage is TRBV2 and J usage is TRBJ2-5; D gene ambiguous. Trimming removed 2 bases from V and 5 bases from J, with 12 bases in between. The CDR3 sequence is 14 residues long. The germline V gene has CDR1 SNHLY and CDR2 FYNNEI. The CDR3 loop reads CASSESPLGETQYF. CDR3 DNA sequence: TGTGCCAGCAGTGAATCCCCGCTCGGTGAGACCCAGTACTTC.

This clonotype was recorded many times. The J gene is TRBJ2-1, the V gene TRBV6-6, with a possible D match to TRBD2 (6 bases). Germline values: CDR1 MNHNY, CDR2 SVGAGI (reference sequence). This CDR3 is 14 amino acids long. The V gene lost 5 bases and the J gene lost 6 bases, with 14 bases spanning the gap. DNA for the CDR3: TGTGCCAGCAGTCAGGTTAGGGGAGGCAATGAGCAGTTCTTC. It translates to CASSQVRGGNEQFF.

This clonotype occurred a few times. The chain joins TRBV6-2 or TRBV6-3 to TRBJ1-1, with D possibly TRBD1 on 5 matching bases. Looked up from germline, CDR1 is MNHEY and CDR2 is SVGEGT. Trimming cost V 6 bases and J 4 bases, with 9 bases left between them. CDR3 length equals 12 residues. The DNA of the CDR3 is TGTGCCAGCAGGACGGGGGTCACTGAAGCTTTCTTT. As protein: CASRTGVTEAFF.

The chain joins TRBV11-1 to TRBJ1-1; no reliable D call. Per germline, CDR1 SGHAT and CDR2 FQDESV (reference sequence). Trimming took off 2 bases at V and 6 bases at J, with 7 bases between the two ends. This CDR3 region has 12 residues. The CDR3: CASSLKTPEAFF. CDR3 nucleotides: TGTGCCAGCAGCTTAAAAACACCTGAAGCTTTCTTT. The full variable domain, with the rest looked up from reference TRBV11-1 and TRBJ1-1, is EAEVAQSPRYKITEKSQAVAFWCDPISGHATLYWYRQILGQGPELLVQFQDESVVDDSQLPKDRFSAERLKGVDSTLKIQPAELGDSAMYLCASSLKTPEAFFGQGTRLTVV.

Here the CDR3 DNA reads TGTGCCAGCAGCCAGTTCGGAGGTTTTGATACGCAGTATTTT. It is translated as CASSQFGGFDTQYF. The chain has TRBV7-2 and TRBJ2-3; tentatively, D is TRBD2 (5 bases). The CDR3 has 14 residues. Trimming left V 5 bases short and J 6 bases short, with 15 bases between. Germline CDR1 is SGHTA and CDR2 is FQGNSA.

A few counts support this clonotype. V is TRBV6-6 and J is TRBJ1-5; weak D call: TRBD1 (6 bases). V dropped 6 bases and J dropped 3 bases, with 12 bases sitting between them. This CDR3 region has 14 residues. Germline V gives CDR1 MNHNY, CDR2 SVGAGI (reference sequence). DNA for the CDR3: TGTGCCAGCAGCCAGGACAGCTACAATCAGCCCCAGCATTTT. Protein: CASSQDSYNQPQHF.

In this sample, this clonotype turned up many times. The rearrangement uses TRBV9 and TRBJ1-1; D unclear. The germline V and J ends were trimmed by 0 bases and 6 bases, with 12 bases remaining between them. This CDR3 has 14 residues. Germline loops: CDR1 SGDLS, CDR2 YYNGEE. CDR3 bases: TGTGCCAGCAGCGTAGGCGCAACGAGCGCTGAAGCTTTCTTT. It is translated as CASSVGATSAEAFF.

This clonotype has a count of ten or more. V and J are TRBV7-9 and TRBJ2-3, with TRBD2 matching over 10 bases. CDR3 length: 16 residues. The trim removed 5 bases at V and 5 bases at J, leaving 10 bases unmatched. Germline-derived CDR1 and CDR2 are SEHNR and FQNEAQ (reference sequence). The CDR3 region is CASSLGLAETRDTQYF. CDR3 DNA: TGTGCCAGCAGCCTCGGACTAGCGGAGACTAGAGATACGCAGTATTTT. Full variable domain (outside the CDR3, taken from reference TRBV7-9 and TRBJ2-3): DTGVSQNPRHKITKRGQNVTFRCDPISEHNRLYWYRQTLGQGPEFLTYFQNEAQLEKSRLLSDRFSAERPKGSFSTLEIQRTEQGDSAMYLCASSLGLAETRDTQYFGPGTRLTVL.

Only a few counts were recorded for this clonotype. This chain connects TRBV7-3 to TRBJ2-5; 7 bases fit TRBD1. Germline V CDR1 and CDR2: SGHTA, FQGTGA. This CDR3 has 15 amino acids. V gave up 6 bases and J gave up 1 base; unmatched junction bases: 8. CDR3 loop: CASSRTGAPQETQYF. In DNA, the CDR3 is TGTGCCAGCAGTCGCACAGGGGCACCCCAAGAGACCCAGTACTTC. Looking up the rest from reference TRBV7-3 and TRBJ2-5 gives the full variable domain: GAGVSQTPSNKVTEKGKYVELRCDPISGHTALYWYRQSLGQGPEFLIYFQGTGAADDSGLPNDRFFAVRPEGSVSTLKIQRTERGDSAVYLCASSRTGAPQETQYFGPGTRLLVL.